The source of this TCR beta chain is a study of cytomegalovirus exposure and HLA in healthy donors. Notes on the study in general: Association of a missense DCLRE1C variant with TCR beta V- and J-gene trimming was reported in a later analysis.

This clone turned up a few times. Its antigen is undetermined. V shed 5 bases, J shed 2 bases, and the junction held 13 bases outside the gene matches. The CDR3 extends over 17 amino acids. From germline, CDR1 is MGHDK and CDR2 SYGVNS. The PCR used 60 Vbeta and 13 Jbeta primers. Libraries were prepared by immunoSEQ multiplex PCR; TCRdb keeps only in-frame clonotypes and omits some of them. Among 200,000 to 250,000 clones listed, around 80% were seen once. Sequenced sample: PBMCs. The chain is built from TRBV25-1 and TRBJ2-3, with 7 bases fitting TRBD2. The receptor was isolated from a girl aged 2 to 9 in good health and CMV-seronegative. The CDR3 reads CASSPRGSGVLTDTQYF. Here the CDR3 DNA reads TGTGCCAGCAGTCCCCGGGGAAGCGGGGTCCTCACAGATACGCAGTATTTT.